Below, 15 T cell receptor beta chains from the same sample are listed, as sequenced in a study of T cell repertoires in cytomegalovirus infection. Antigens for these TCRs are unknown. One entry per CDR3 protein, called by TCRdb with MiXCR from the reads. The sample shows approximately 1,000,000 distinct CDR3 sequences, roughly a third of them seen only once. The source material was cultured CD8+ T cells from PBMCs, sampled from culture after CMV antigen stimulation. These receptors came from a human donor in good health (CMV status not recorded). Some clones in this sample may be carry-over from other donors' samples.

The V and J genes are TRBV11-3 and TRBJ1-3; 7 nucleotides match TRBD1. Germline V gene data show CDR1 as SGHNT and CDR2 as YENEEA. This CDR3 region has 13 residues. CDR3 in DNA: TGTGCAAAGGGGGCTTTCTCTGGAAACACCATATATTTT. The encoded protein is CAKGAFSGNTIYF.

J is TRBJ1-1 and V is TRBV7-9, with D uncertain. The CDR3 is made up of 15 amino acids. Germline assignment: CDR1 SEHNR and CDR2 FQNEAQ (reference sequence). Trimming removed 7 bases from V and 3 bases from J, with 18 bases in between. This CDR3 reads CASNPLKDVDTEAFF. The CDR3 DNA reads as TGTGCCAGCAACCCCCTCAAAGACGTGGACACTGAAGCTTTCTTT.

This clonotype was detected many times. The V call is TRBV7-2, the J call TRBJ1-1; 9 bases map to TRBD1. V lost 2 bases and J lost 5; bases outside the gene matches: 6. CDR1 SGHTA and CDR2 FQGNSA come from the germline V gene. This CDR3 comprises 15 residues. Here the CDR3 DNA reads TGTGCCAGCAGCTTATCTGGACAGGGGTGGACTGAAGCTTTCTTT. This gives the protein CASSLSGQGWTEAFF.

CDR3 loop: CASSMESSGVYNEQFF. The CDR3 nucleotides read TGTGCCAGCAGTATGGAGTCTAGCGGGGTTTACAATGAGCAGTTCTTC. The chain links TRBV28 to TRBJ2-1; 9 bases line up with TRBD2. V lost 5 bases, J lost 4 bases, and 9 bases stayed unmatched. Germline values: CDR1 MDHEN, CDR2 SYDVKM. There are 16 residues in the CDR3.

This clonotype was counted ten times or more. The genes are TRBV7-9 and TRBJ2-2; 8 bases are shared with TRBD2. There are 15 residues in the CDR3. Germline loops: CDR1 SEHNR, CDR2 FQNEAQ (reference sequence). Losses at the gene ends were 2 bases for V and 3 bases for J; bases not matched to a gene: 2. CDR3 nucleotides: TGTGCCAGCAGCTTACGTAGCGGGGACACCGGGGAGCTGTTTTTT. Translating gives CASSLRSGDTGELFF.

This chain joins TRBV7-2 and TRBJ1-1; 7 bases are shared with TRBD1. The CDR3 spans 15 residues. V was pared by 2 bases and J by 9 bases, with 12 bases of the junction left unmatched. Germline V gene lookup returns CDR1 SGHTA and CDR2 FQGNSA. The CDR3 here is CASSLQGGGGTKAFF. CDR3 coding DNA: TGTGCCAGCAGCTTACAGGGGGGGGGAGGGACTAAAGCTTTCTTT.

This clonotype occurred many times. The chain employs TRBV7-3 and TRBJ2-3; D gene ambiguous. V was pared by 4 bases and J by 4 bases, with 6 bases between. This CDR3 is 12 amino acids long. Per germline, CDR1 SGHTA and CDR2 FQGTGA. The CDR3 sequence is CASSSRADTQYF. DNA of the CDR3: TGTGCCAGCAGCTCCCGGGCAGATACGCAGTATTTT. The full variable domain, rest sourced from reference TRBV7-3 and TRBJ2-3, is GAGVSQTPSNKVTEKGKYVELRCDPISGHTALYWYRQSLGQGPEFLIYFQGTGAADDSGLPNDRFFAVRPEGSVSTLKIQRTERGDSAVYLCASSSRADTQYFGPGTRLTVL.

The V gene is TRBV5-8, the J gene TRBJ2-1; tentative D call: TRBD2 (7 bases). Trimming shortened V by 1 base and J by 4 bases, and 12 bases separated the two germline ends. Germline assignment: CDR1 SGHTS and CDR2 YDEGEE. This CDR3 has 15 residues. CDR3 nucleotides: TGTGCCAGCAGCTTGAACGGGGGGCGGTACAATGAGCAGTTCTTC. Residues: CASSLNGGRYNEQFF.

V is TRBV15 and J is TRBJ1-5; D is perhaps TRBD1 (5 bases). Per the germline V gene, CDR1 is LNHNV and CDR2 is YYDKDF (reference sequence). The CDR3 has 17 amino acids. Trimming removed 0 bases at V and 3 bases at J, with 15 bases between. The CDR3: CATSRDGAASTNQPQHF. CDR3 nucleotide sequence: TGTGCCACCAGCAGAGATGGGGCGGCTAGCACCAATCAGCCCCAGCATTTT.

Notes on this clonotype: At one of its ends the junction is not consistent with the germline gene, which may arise from a read error. The chain is built from TRBV20-1 and TRBJ2-1; the match to TRBD2 covers 9 bases. CDR1 is DFQATT and CDR2 is SNEGSKA in the germline V gene (reference sequence). The CDR3 sequence is 16 residues long. The CDR3 bases are TGCAGTACTAGTCCTGCTAGCGGGGTGTTGTACAATGAGCAGTTCTTC. It encodes CSTSPASGVLYNEQFF.

This clonotype was counted between two and nine times. V and J are TRBV6-2 or TRBV6-3 and TRBJ2-5; 8 bases are a match to TRBD2. Germline V gene sequence: CDR1 MNHEY, CDR2 SVGEGT. This CDR3 spans 14 amino acids. V was pared by 2 bases and J by 5 bases, with 4 bases of the junction left unmatched. The CDR3, as DNA: TGTGCCAGCAGTTACACCCGGGGGGGGGAGACCCAGTACTTC. Translating it yields CASSYTRGGETQYF.

This clonotype was counted between two and nine times. The V gene is TRBV6-2 or TRBV6-3, the J gene TRBJ2-5, with TRBD1 matching over 12 bases. Germline lookup yields CDR1 MNHEY and CDR2 SVGEGT. Trimming at V came to 2 bases and at J to 5 bases, leaving 12 bases not matched to a gene. This CDR3 contains 18 residues. The CDR3 protein is CASSYTPPGTGGRETQYF. In DNA, the CDR3 is TGTGCCAGCAGTTACACCCCCCCCGGGACAGGGGGCCGGGAGACCCAGTACTTC.

V gene TRBV27 combines with J gene TRBJ1-1, with D perhaps matching TRBD1 (6 bases). The V end lost 3 bases, the J end lost 8 bases, and 13 bases lay between the germline ends. The germline gives CDR1 MNHEY, CDR2 SMNVEV (reference sequence). CDR3 length: 13 amino acids. The chain's CDR3 is CASSFQGFREAFF. CDR3 DNA sequence: TGTGCCAGCAGTTTCCAGGGGTTCAGGGAAGCTTTCTTT.

This clonotype was seen repeatedly, ten times or more. V gene TRBV7-2 combines with J gene TRBJ2-7, with TRBD2 identical over 8 bases. The CDR3 extends over 13 amino acids. Per germline, CDR1 SGHTA and CDR2 FQGNSA. The V gene end was trimmed by 7 bases and the J gene end by 4 bases; junction bases not matched to a gene: 6. The CDR3 is CASIGGAVYEQYF. The DNA for the CDR3 is TGTGCCAGCATCGGGGGGGCGGTGTACGAGCAGTACTTC.

This chain uses TRBV28 with TRBJ1-4; D is ambiguous. The V end lost 5 bases, the J end lost 3 bases, and 13 bases lay between the germline ends. This CDR3 is 15 amino acids long. The germline CDR1 and CDR2 sequences are MDHEN and SYDVKM. The CDR3 is CASSTPMAANEKLFF. CDR3 bases: TGTGCCAGCAGTACCCCAATGGCCGCTAATGAAAAACTGTTTTTT. Variable domain in full (rest from reference TRBV28 and TRBJ1-4): DVKVTQSSRYLVKRTGEKVFLECVQDMDHENMFWYRQDPGLGLRLIYFSYDVKMKEKGDIPEGYSVSREKKERFSLILESASTNQTSMYLCASSTPMAANEKLFFGSGTQLSVL.